This T cell receptor beta chain was profiled in a study of T cell repertoires in cytomegalovirus infection. Study overall: Public signatures in TCR beta pointed to CMV infection and matching HLA type. Study results and caveats: The cumulative frequency of public TCR beta families identified carriers of CMV plus the relevant HLA. The ex vivo response was dominated by HLA-C-restricted CMV-specific TCR beta clonotypes.

TCRdb re-analysed the reads in MiXCR, keeping a single row per CDR3 protein. The table includes hundreds of thousands of distinct CDR3 sequences, roughly 33% detected once. Note on this clonotype: The antigen is undetermined. A junction boundary mismatches the germline segment, possibly from a read error.

The germline gives CDR1 SGHDT, CDR2 YYEEEE. The CDR3 contains 15 residues. Source: cultured CD8+ T cells from PBMCs, taken from culture after CMV antigen stimulation. V is TRBV5-6 and J is TRBJ2-1, with D maybe TRBD2 (5 bases). The clonotype originates from a human donor in good health (CMV status not recorded). Some clones in this sample may be carry-over from other donors' samples. CDR3 sequence (DNA): TGTGCCAGCAGCTTGCGGGGAAACTCCTACAATGGGCAGTTCTTC. It translates to CASSLRGNSYNGQFF.